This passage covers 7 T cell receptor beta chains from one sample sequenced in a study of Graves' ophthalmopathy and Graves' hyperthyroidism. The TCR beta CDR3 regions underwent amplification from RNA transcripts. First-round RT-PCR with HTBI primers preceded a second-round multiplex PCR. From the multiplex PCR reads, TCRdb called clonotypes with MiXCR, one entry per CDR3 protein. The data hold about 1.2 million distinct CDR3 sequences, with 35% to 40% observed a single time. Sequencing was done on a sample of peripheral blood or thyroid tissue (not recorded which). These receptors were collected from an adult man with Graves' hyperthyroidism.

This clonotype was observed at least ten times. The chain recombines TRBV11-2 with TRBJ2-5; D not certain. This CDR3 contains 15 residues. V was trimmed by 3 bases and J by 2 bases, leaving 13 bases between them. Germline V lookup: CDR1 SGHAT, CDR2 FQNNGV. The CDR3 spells CASSLSSYRQETQYF. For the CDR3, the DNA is TGTGCCAGCAGCTTGTCCAGCTACCGACAAGAGACCCAGTACTTC.

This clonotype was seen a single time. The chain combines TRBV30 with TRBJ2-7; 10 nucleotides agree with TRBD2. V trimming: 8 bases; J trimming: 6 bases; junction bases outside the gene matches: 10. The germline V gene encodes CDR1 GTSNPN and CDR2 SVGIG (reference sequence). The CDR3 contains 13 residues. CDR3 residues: CAGQREGGGEQYF. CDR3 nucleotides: TGTGCCGGACAGCGGGAGGGCGGGGGCGAGCAGTACTTC.

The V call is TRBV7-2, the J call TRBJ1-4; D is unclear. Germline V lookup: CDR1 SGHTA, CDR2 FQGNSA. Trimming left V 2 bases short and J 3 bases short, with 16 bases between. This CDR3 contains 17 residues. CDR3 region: CASSLRSSPPANEKLFF. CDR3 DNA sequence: TGTGCCAGCAGCTTACGGTCCAGCCCCCCGGCTAATGAAAAACTGTTTTTT.

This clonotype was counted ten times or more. CDR3 sequence: CSARVRDSLDTNYGYTF. CDR3 nucleotide sequence: TGCAGTGCTAGAGTCAGGGACAGCCTTGATACTAACTATGGCTACACCTTC. V usage is TRBV20-1 and J usage is TRBJ1-2; 7 positions match TRBD1. CDR1 and CDR2 (germline): DFQATT, SNEGSKA (reference sequence). The CDR3 loop spans 17 amino acids. V lost 1 base to trimming and J lost 0 bases; unmatched junction nucleotides: 11.

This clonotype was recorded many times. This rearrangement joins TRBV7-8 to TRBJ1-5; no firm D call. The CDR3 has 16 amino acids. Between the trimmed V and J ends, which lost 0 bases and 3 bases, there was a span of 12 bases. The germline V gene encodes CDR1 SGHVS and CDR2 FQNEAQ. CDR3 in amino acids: CASSLAVAGFNQPQHF. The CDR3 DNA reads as TGTGCCAGCAGCTTAGCTGTGGCGGGGTTCAATCAGCCCCAGCATTTT. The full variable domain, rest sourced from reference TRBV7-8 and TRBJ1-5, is GAGVSQSPRYKVAKRGQDVALRCDPISGHVSLFWYQQALGQGPEFLTYFQNEAQLDKSGLPSDRFFAERPEGSVSTLKIQRTQQEDSAVYLCASSLAVAGFNQPQHFGDGTRLSIL.

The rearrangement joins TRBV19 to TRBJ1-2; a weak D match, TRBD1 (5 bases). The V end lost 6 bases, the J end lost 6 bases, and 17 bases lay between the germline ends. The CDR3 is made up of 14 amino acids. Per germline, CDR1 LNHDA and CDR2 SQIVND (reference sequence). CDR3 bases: TGTGCCAGTAGAAACTGGGGGACGTACCATGGCTACACCTTC. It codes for CASRNWGTYHGYTF.

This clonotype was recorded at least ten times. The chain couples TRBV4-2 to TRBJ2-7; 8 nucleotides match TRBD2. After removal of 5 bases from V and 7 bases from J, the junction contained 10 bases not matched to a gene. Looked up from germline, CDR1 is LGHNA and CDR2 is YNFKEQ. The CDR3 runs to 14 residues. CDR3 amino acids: CASSTSGSTREQYF. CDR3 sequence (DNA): TGTGCCAGCAGCACTAGCGGAAGTACTAGGGAGCAGTACTTC.